The 22 T cell receptor beta chains below were found in one sample sequenced in a study of early T cells in non-severe SARS-CoV-2 infection. TCRdb reprocessed the 5' RACE reads via MiXCR and lists one record per CDR3 protein. Among more than 75,000 distinct CDR3 sequences listed, under 15% were seen once. The sequenced material came from whole blood. These receptors were obtained from an adult who was a healthcare worker with PCR-confirmed SARS-CoV-2 infection or an uninfected control (not recorded which).

This clonotype was observed at least ten times. The chain has TRBV6-5 and TRBJ1-2; 7 bases line up with TRBD1. This CDR3 region has 15 residues. The trim removed 5 bases at V and 4 bases at J, leaving 10 bases unmatched. Germline V gene lookup returns CDR1 MNHEY and CDR2 SVGAGI. In nucleotides, the CDR3 is TGTGCCAGCAGTCCTGACCCGGGACAGAGCTATGGCTACACCTTC. This codes for CASSPDPGQSYGYTF.

The J gene is TRBJ1-1, the V gene TRBV29-1; 7 bases match TRBD1. Germline V gives CDR1 SQVTM, CDR2 ANQGSEA. This CDR3 has 14 residues. Germline trimming cut 6 bases from V and 1 base from J; bases unmatched to any gene: 8. The DNA for the CDR3 is TGCAGCGTGTACATGGGACAGAAGAACACTGAAGCTTTCTTT. Amino acids: CSVYMGQKNTEAFF.

The rearrangement uses TRBV7-2 and TRBJ1-6, with D perhaps TRBD1 (5 bases). The CDR3 is 15 amino acids. Germline CDR1 SGHTA, CDR2 FQGNSA. V was trimmed by 1 base and J by 10 bases, leaving 14 bases between them. CDR3 sequence reads: CASSLGGVEYSPLHF. In nucleotides, the CDR3 is TGTGCCAGCAGCTTAGGGGGGGTCGAGTACTCACCCCTCCACTTT.

In its sample, this clonotype was seen a few times. V usage is TRBV29-1 and J usage is TRBJ2-3, with D possibly matching TRBD2 (6 bases). Trimming took 8 bases from V and 4 from J, leaving 13 bases between them. Germline values: CDR1 SQVTM, CDR2 ANQGSEA. This CDR3 region has 12 residues. CDR3 DNA: TGCAGCTCCCGGGGGTGGGCAGATACGCAGTATTTT. Protein: CSSRGWADTQYF.

The chain joins TRBV12-3 or TRBV12-4 to TRBJ1-5; 10 bases match TRBD1. Trimming took 2 bases from V and 3 from J; bases not matched to a gene: 1. The CDR3 loop spans 15 amino acids. CDR3 DNA sequence: TGTGCCAGCAGTTTAAGACAGGGGGCCAATCAGCCCCAGCATTTT. Translation gives CASSLRQGANQPQHF.

A single count supports this clonotype. The chain employs TRBV29-1 and TRBJ1-1; perhaps TRBD1 as D (6 bases). The V end was cut by 4 bases, the J end by 3 bases, with 15 bases between. Germline CDR1 is SQVTM and CDR2 is ANQGSEA. The CDR3 covers 14 residues. The CDR3 DNA sequence: TGCAGCGTTGGAGGCGGGGGCAGTGACACTGAAGCTTTCTTT. Translation gives CSVGGGGSDTEAFF.

This clonotype was recorded at least ten times. The rearrangement links TRBV27 to TRBJ1-6, with 10 bases that match TRBD1. The germline CDR1 and CDR2 sequences are MNHEY and SMNVEV (reference sequence). The length of the CDR3 is 15 residues. The V and J ends lost 5 bases and 9 bases, in that order; junction bases with no gene match: 7. CDR3 residues: CASSEGQGTSSPLHF. DNA of the CDR3: TGTGCCAGCAGTGAGGGACAGGGGACCAGTTCACCCCTCCACTTT.

This clonotype was seen more than once but under ten times. This sequence joins TRBV24-1 and TRBJ2-1, with 8 bases lining up with TRBD2. Germline lookup yields CDR1 KGHDR and CDR2 SFDVKD. The CDR3 runs to 15 residues. J lost 6 bases, V lost 5 bases, and 8 bases had no gene match. CDR3 nucleotides: TGTGCCACCAGTGGCCCCGGGGCGGGGGGCAATGAGCAGTTCTTC. This codes for CATSGPGAGGNEQFF.

The J gene is TRBJ1-1, the V gene TRBV7-3, with a tentative D call TRBD1 (5 bases). Germline values: CDR1 SGHTA, CDR2 FQGTGA. V dropped 5 bases and J dropped 6 bases, with 16 bases sitting between them. This CDR3 region has 14 residues. The CDR3 DNA follows: TGTGCCAGCAGCCCATGGGGGGATAGCGCTGAAGCTTTCTTT. Translating it yields CASSPWGDSAEAFF.

The chain recombines TRBV28 with TRBJ2-3; 7 positions match TRBD2. V was pared by 10 bases and J by 10 bases, with 11 bases of the junction left unmatched. Germline CDR1 and CDR2: MDHEN and SYDVKM. The CDR3 is 12 residues long. CDR3 DNA: TGTGCCACCATGGAGGGAGGGCTGGCGCAGTATTTT. Amino acids: CATMEGGLAQYF.

V is TRBV4-1 and J is TRBJ2-2, with D possibly matching TRBD1 (6 bases). This CDR3 has 16 residues. V was clipped by 3 bases and J by 0 bases, with 11 bases between them. CDR1 and CDR2 from the germline V gene are MGHRA and YSYEKL. This chain's CDR3 is CASSQGHLANTGELFF. CDR3 bases: TGCGCCAGCAGCCAGGGACACCTCGCGAACACCGGGGAGCTGTTTTTT.

The chain links TRBV5-1 to TRBJ2-2, with 8 nucleotides matching TRBD1. Unmatched junction bases numbered 9, after V lost 4 bases and J lost 4 bases. This CDR3 region has 16 residues. Germline V gives CDR1 SGHRS, CDR2 YFSETQ. CDR3 protein: CASSPPGQGVTGELFF. The CDR3 coding sequence is TGCGCCAGCAGCCCACCCGGACAGGGTGTCACCGGGGAGCTGTTTTTT.

This clonotype was recorded at least ten times. The V and J genes are TRBV3-1 and TRBJ1-2; 7 bases align to TRBD1. There are 14 residues in the CDR3. J lost 4 bases, V lost 2 bases, and 4 bases had no gene match. The germline gives CDR1 LGHDT, CDR2 YNNKEL (reference sequence). CDR3 in amino acids: CASSQRDSTYGYTF. CDR3 bases: TGTGCCAGCAGCCAACGGGACAGCACCTATGGCTACACCTTC.

This clonotype was picked up a small number of times. The rearrangement links TRBV20-1 to TRBJ2-2; D is uncertain. Deletions cut 5 bases from V and 2 bases from J, with 6 bases between. The CDR3 extends over 12 amino acids. The germline V gene encodes CDR1 DFQATT and CDR2 SNEGSKA (reference sequence). Here the CDR3 reads CSARLNTGELFF. The CDR3, as DNA: TGCAGTGCTCGACTTAACACCGGGGAGCTGTTTTTT.

The V call is TRBV20-1, the J call TRBJ2-3; TRBD2 agrees at 9 bases. Germline CDR1 is DFQATT and CDR2 is SNEGSKA (reference sequence). With V trimmed by 0 bases and J by 1 base, 2 bases remained unmatched. The CDR3 has 15 residues. CDR3 loop: CSARDQRGGTDTQYF. The CDR3 nucleotides are TGCAGTGCTAGAGATCAGCGGGGGGGCACAGATACGCAGTATTTT.

This chain uses TRBV4-1 with TRBJ2-5; D is unclear. CDR1 and CDR2 from the germline V gene are MGHRA and YSYEKL. The CDR3 spans 12 residues. The V end lost 1 base, the J end lost 5 bases, and 5 bases lay between the germline ends. The CDR3, as DNA: TGCGCCAGCAGCCAAGCGGAGGAGACCCAGTACTTC. This gives the protein CASSQAEETQYF.

This clonotype was seen a handful of times. This chain connects TRBV19 to TRBJ2-7; D gene uncertain. The CDR3 runs to 13 residues. The germline V and J ends were trimmed by 5 bases and 3 bases, with 11 bases remaining between them. Germline CDR1 is LNHDA and CDR2 is SQIVND (reference sequence). Here the CDR3 reads CASSWAPNYEQYF. DNA of the CDR3: TGTGCCAGTAGTTGGGCACCCAACTACGAGCAGTACTTC.

This clonotype was counted a few times. The rearrangement links TRBV7-9 to TRBJ2-1; 14 bases align to TRBD2. CDR1 and CDR2 from the germline V gene are SEHNR and FQNEAQ (reference sequence). The trim removed 3 bases at V and 0 bases at J, leaving 7 bases unmatched. This CDR3 has 19 amino acids. CDR3 amino acids: CASSFGTSGGPSSYNEQFF. The CDR3 DNA reads as TGTGCCAGCAGCTTCGGGACTAGCGGGGGACCGAGCTCCTACAATGAGCAGTTCTTC.

The rearrangement links TRBV29-1 to TRBJ2-1; TRBD1 aligns across 8 bases. V shed 6 bases and J 7 bases; nucleotides not matched to a gene: 11. Germline V gives CDR1 SQVTM, CDR2 ANQGSEA. This CDR3 has 14 amino acids. The CDR3 loop is CSVARQGPANEQFF. CDR3 coding DNA: TGCAGCGTCGCCCGACAGGGGCCGGCAAATGAGCAGTTCTTC.

This clonotype was detected many times. The chain joins TRBV12-3 or TRBV12-4 to TRBJ1-2; possibly TRBD1 for D (5 bases). There are 13 residues in the CDR3. V was pared by 3 bases and J by 8 bases, with 13 bases between. CDR3 in amino acids: CASSLWQGEGYTF. The CDR3, as DNA: TGTGCCAGCAGTTTGTGGCAGGGAGAGGGCTACACCTTC.

In this sample, this clonotype turned up many times. The chain couples TRBV7-8 to TRBJ1-1; D ambiguous. The CDR3 spans 14 residues. Germline V gene lookup returns CDR1 SGHVS and CDR2 FQNEAQ. Trimming cost V 1 base and J 1 base, with 7 bases left between them. CDR3 region: CASSLVTANTEAFF. Written as DNA, the CDR3 is TGTGCCAGCAGCTTAGTTACGGCGAACACTGAAGCTTTCTTT.

This clonotype was detected only a few times. The chain couples TRBV5-1 to TRBJ2-1; 8 positions agree with TRBD1. V was clipped by 0 bases and J by 7 bases; unmatched bases: 3. The length of the CDR3 is 14 residues. The germline CDR1 and CDR2 sequences are SGHRS and YFSETQ. This chain's CDR3 is CASSLGRGQNEQFF. CDR3 nucleotides: TGCGCCAGCAGCTTGGGCAGGGGGCAGAATGAGCAGTTCTTC.